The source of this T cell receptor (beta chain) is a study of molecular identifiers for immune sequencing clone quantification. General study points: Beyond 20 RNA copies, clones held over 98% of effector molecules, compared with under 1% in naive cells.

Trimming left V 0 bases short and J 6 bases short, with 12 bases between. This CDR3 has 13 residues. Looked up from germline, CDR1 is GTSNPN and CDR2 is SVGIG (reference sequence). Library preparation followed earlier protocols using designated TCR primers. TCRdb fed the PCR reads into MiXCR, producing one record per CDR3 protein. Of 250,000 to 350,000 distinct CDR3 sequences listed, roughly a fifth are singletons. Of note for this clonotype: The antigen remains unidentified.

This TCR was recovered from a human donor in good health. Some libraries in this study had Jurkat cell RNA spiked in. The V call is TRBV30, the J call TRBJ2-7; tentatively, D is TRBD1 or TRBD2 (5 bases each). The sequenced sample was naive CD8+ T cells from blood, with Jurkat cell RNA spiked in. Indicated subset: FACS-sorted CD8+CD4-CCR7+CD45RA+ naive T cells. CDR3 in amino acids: CAWSVWGSVEQYF. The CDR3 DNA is TGTGCCTGGAGTGTTTGGGGGTCGGTCGAGCAGTACTTC.